This TCR beta chain was captured by sequencing in a study of shared clonotypes between healthy human individuals. Study-level background: The cohort comprised a couple of women and a few men. Their ages spanned 18 to 49 years. CD4 naive and CD4 memory each took three plates per donor, while CD8 naive took two and CD8 memory one.

Profiling relied on immunoSEQ multiplex PCR, and the TCRdb table lists in-frame clones only, not all of them. The profile covers about 320,000 clones, with around 86% appearing a single time and roughly 17% taken by the ten largest. Study-wide results and limits: The sharing of about 5% of naive CD4 clonotypes was seen across several donors. The study drew on few donors, limiting represented genetic and exposure-history diversity.

Germline CDR1 MGHRA, CDR2 YSYEKL. With 0 bases clipped from V and 3 bases from J, the junction kept 4 bases outside the gene matches. The CDR3 extends over 15 amino acids. As for this clone: Its antigen is not identified.

The specimen sequenced was memory CD8+ T cells sorted from blood. The subset is: CD45RO+ cells pooled with CCR7-negative TemRA cells. V and J are TRBV4-1 and TRBJ1-2; TRBD1 matches at 7 bases. The receptor's source is a man between 18 and 35 years old in good health. CDR3 residues: CASSQEDRSDYGYTF. The CDR3 nucleotides read TGCGCCAGCAGCCAAGAGGACAGGAGCGACTATGGCTACACCTTC.